The clone carrying this TCR beta chain came up many times. Its antigen is not known. These data originate in a study of CD8 T cells in ankylosing spondylitis. The CDR3 has 11 residues. V lost 1 base and J 4 bases, leaving 4 bases between the germline ends. Looked up from germline, CDR1 is DFQATT and CDR2 is SNEGSKA (reference sequence). TCRdb independently ran MiXCR on the 5' RACE reads; one entry per CDR3 protein. The sample contains about 840,000 distinct CDR3 sequences, 12% of which appear only once. Overall study results and limits: Ankylosing spondylitis blood appeared to be characterized by a TCR beta motif of several highly homologous variants.

The chain combines TRBV20-1 with TRBJ1-1, with D hard to call. This TCR was recovered from a male donor with ankylosing spondylitis. The sequenced sample consisted of blood, either unsorted or a sorted T cell fraction (not recorded which). The CDR3 spells CSARGRTEAFF. The CDR3 bases are TGCAGTGCTAGAGGGCGCACTGAAGCTTTCTTT.